The following is a T cell receptor (beta chain) sequence with its context. Its specificity is unknown. The entry originates in a study of OX40 agonist ivuxolimab in advanced cancers. V was clipped by 7 bases and J by 4 bases, with 18 bases between them. The CDR3 extends over 15 amino acids. CDR1 is LGHNA and CDR2 is YSLEER in the germline V gene. Assay: immunoSEQ multiplex PCR; the TCRdb copy retains only in-frame clones and omits some. Among fewer than 80,000 clones listed, about 85% were seen once. The study's findings and limits: Normalized T-cell clonal expansion was also low in a subset of nonresponders.

This TCR was recovered from an adult with an advanced solid tumor such as melanoma, head and neck, liver or kidney cancer. The chain has TRBV4-3 and TRBJ2-3; D unclear. The sample here was CD4+ or CD8+ T cells sorted from blood, taken in a trial of the OX40 agonist ivuxolimab. Here the CDR3 DNA reads TGCGCCAGCACCCAGGACCTCGCAATCGCAGATACGCAGTATTTT. It translates to CASTQDLAIADTQYF.